The T cell receptor beta chain under discussion was sequenced for a study of blood T cell repertoires in COVID-19. Study-level information: Samples of COVID-19 (acute and convalescent) were obtained from the United States, Italy and Spain.

V was pared by 0 bases and J by 3 bases, with 5 bases of the junction left unmatched. This CDR3 spans 15 amino acids. Germline V lookup: CDR1 KGHSH, CDR2 LQKENI. Per the original methods: Researchers report that nucleated cell counts were estimated from reference gene primer amplification. The assay was immunoSEQ multiplex PCR, and TCRdb's table has in-frame clones only and misses some. V and J calls and clone size are given by that table; D and trimming were obtained from the DNA. The data hold under 200,000 clones, with 80% to 85% observed a single time. Input material: peripheral blood. The source is a human donor with acute or convalescent COVID-19. The donor label of this sample is uncertain. The rearrangement joins TRBV18 to TRBJ2-7; 7 positions match TRBD1. The CDR3 loop reads CASSPPAGGHYEQYF. The CDR3 DNA sequence: TGTGCCAGCTCACCACCGGCAGGGGGTCACTACGAGCAGTACTTC. Drawing the rest from reference TRBV18 and TRBJ2-7, the complete variable domain is NAGVMQNPRHLVRRRGQEARLRCSPMKGHSHVYWYRQLPEEGLKFMVYLQKENIIDESGMPKERFSAEFPKEGPSILRIQQVVRGDSAAYFCASSPPAGGHYEQYFGPGTRLTVT.